This T cell receptor (beta chain) was sequenced for a study of T cell responses to AZD1222 COVID-19 vaccine (dated by TCRdb to the early 2020s). About the study as a whole: A total of just over 230 trial participants underwent TCR sequencing, of whom around 210 had received two doses of AZD1222 and some 25 had received two doses of the MenACWY control vaccine. Enrollment into the trials was organized by age into subgroups of 18-55, 56-69 and 70-plus years, and those subgroups contained approximately 150, 30 and 60 TCR-sequenced participants, respectively. General conclusions and limits of the study: The 56-69-year group was small, and its depth increase did not reach significance, likely because of low power. After two AZD1222 doses, both the breadth and the depth of spike-specific TCRs were significantly higher than at day 0 and than in MenACWY recipients. Participants were mostly white British, with more females than males. The authors suggested clonal diversity may have been underestimated. Reportedly, almost half of the unique spike-specific TCRs recognized epitopes lying outside the regions that are mutated in the B.1.351 and B.1.1.7 variants. The whole spike protein was spanned by vaccine-associated CD4 TCRs, and dominant responses were seen in regions 160-218 and 743-854. Because no day 14 peak-response samples were available, repertoires were characterized only after the peak T cell response. Conclusions about previously exposed vaccinees were limited because only six AZD1222 recipients were SARS-CoV-2 seropositive at baseline.

The CDR3 regions of human TCRbeta chains were analyzed by immunosequencing. The paper's data handling went like this. Repertoire TCRs were checked for matches against a reference library of SARS-CoV-2-specific TCRs that had been generated using the MIRA antigen-specificity platform. Breadth was defined as the fraction of unique TCRs that were SARS-CoV-2-associated. Depth was defined as the fraction of total T cells that were SARS-CoV-2-associated. Using the MIRA data, each spike-specific TCR was assigned both to the spike region to which the TCR was reactive and to a CD4 or CD8 class. Log10-transformed breadth and depth values were compared by one-way ANOVA with Sidak's multiple comparisons tests. The immuneACCESS repertoire file appears here via TCRdb, limited to in-frame rearrangements. These files lack a portion of the clones; in checked studies, under half of the deficit traces to unresolved V genes, and the cause of the others is not known. For V, J and clone size, that table is used; D and trimming come from the DNA. For this sample the table gives roughly 69,000 clones, of which approximately 80% were detected only once. Over 13% of the sample lies in the top ten.

Reading the label with the study, this specimen's time point is: about 28 days (+/-7) after the second vaccine dose. AZD1222 recipients with second doses at about 4 weeks or about 12 weeks were pooled, because spike-specific TCR depth and breadth did not differ between schedules. Vaccinee samples came from UK trials COV001 and COV002, including a single-blind randomized controlled phase 2/3 trial of AZD1222 (ChAdOx1 nCoV-19) in healthy adults. For TCRbeta chain sequencing, PBMC samples were collected from trial participants at day 0 and at day 28 after the second dose. Trimming costs V 1 base and J 4 bases, and their ends lie 16 bases apart. The CDR1 and CDR2 encoded by the germline V gene are SGHTA and FQGNSA. Counted from cysteine to phenylalanine, this CDR3 has 16 amino acids. Only the CDR3 part of the read is kept: 48 bases, read in frame from the first base. As concerns this clone: Which antigen it targets is not known. Per-base quality was not reported, and no clone a single base away is much larger than it.

The material was peripheral blood, obtained 28 days after the second AZD1222 dose. The chain links TRBV7-2 with TRBJ1-2, with no confidently assigned D gene. The sequence came from an adult who received the AZD1222 COVID-19 vaccine. The base sequence is TGTGCCAGCAGCTTAGTTGGGTCCCTAGTCGGCTATGGCTACACCTTC. Its protein is CASSLVGSLVGYGYTF.